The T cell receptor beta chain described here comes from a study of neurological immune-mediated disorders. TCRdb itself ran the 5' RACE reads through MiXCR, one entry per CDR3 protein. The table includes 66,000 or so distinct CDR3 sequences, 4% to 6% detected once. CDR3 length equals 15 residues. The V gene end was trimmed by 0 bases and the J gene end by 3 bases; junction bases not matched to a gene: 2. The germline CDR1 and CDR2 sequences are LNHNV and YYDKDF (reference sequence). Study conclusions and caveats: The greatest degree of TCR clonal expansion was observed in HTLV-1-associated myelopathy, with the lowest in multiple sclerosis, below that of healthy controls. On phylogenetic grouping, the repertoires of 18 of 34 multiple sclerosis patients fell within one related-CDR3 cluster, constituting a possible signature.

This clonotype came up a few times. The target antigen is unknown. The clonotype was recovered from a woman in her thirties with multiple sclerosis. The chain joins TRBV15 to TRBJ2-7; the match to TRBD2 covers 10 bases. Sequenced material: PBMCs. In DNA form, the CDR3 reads TGTGCCACCAGCAGAGAATCTAGCGGGGGCTACGAGCAGTACTTC. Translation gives CATSRESSGGYEQYF.